This is a list of T cell receptor beta chains from one sample in a study of spatial heterogeneity in lung cancer. TCRdb re-called the 5' RACE reads with MiXCR, one entry per CDR3 protein. The sample lists about 39,000 distinct CDR3 sequences; just over 3% were seen once. This material consisted of normal lung tissue next to the tumor, taken at surgery. These receptors were collected from a male donor with early-stage non-small cell lung cancer. CDR3s include the opening cysteine and the closing phenylalanine or tryptophan. The order of the fields is clone size, D gene, CDR3 length, J gene, V gene, CDR3 protein, CDR3 DNA. D genes are given only for firm matches. The size field is filled for only some rows; it gives once, few, many or a size class.

many	-	14	TRBJ1-2	TRBV3-1	CASSQDRGGGGYTF	TGTGCCAGCAGCCAAGATCGAGGAGGCGGAGGCTACACCTTC
many	-	13	TRBJ2-3	TRBV5-6	CASSLAQTDTQYF	TGTGCCAGCAGCTTGGCCCAGACAGATACGCAGTATTTT
many	-	16	TRBJ2-7	TRBV6-5	CASSYSRQGATYEQYF	TGTGCCAGCAGTTACTCGAGGCAAGGCGCTACCTACGAGCAGTACTTC
many	-	15	TRBJ1-4	TRBV5-4	CASSWTTGSNEKLFF	TGTGCCAGCAGCTGGACAACAGGGAGCAATGAAAAACTGTTTTTT
many	TRBD1	15	TRBJ2-7	TRBV20-1	CSARDLDRNSYEQYF	TGCAGTGCTAGAGATTTGGACAGGAACTCCTACGAGCAGTACTTC
many	-	14	TRBJ2-5	TRBV13	CASSLGTGQETQYF	TGTGCCAGCAGCTTAGGGACAGGACAAGAGACCCAGTACTTC
many	-	11	TRBJ1-2	TRBV20-1	CSATTGYGYTF	TGCAGTGCTACGACAGGCTATGGCTACACCTTC
many	-	15	TRBJ2-1	TRBV2	CASSDEAGSYNEQFF	TGTGCCAGCAGTGACGAAGCGGGTTCCTACAATGAGCAGTTCTTC
many	TRBD2	14	TRBJ2-4	TRBV14	CASSQTSGSSIQYF	TGTGCCAGCTCTCAGACTAGCGGGAGCTCCATTCAGTACTTC
-	-	15	TRBJ1-1	TRBV7-8	CASSRQNIAGTEAFF	TGTGCCAGCAGTAGACAGAACATTGCAGGGACTGAAGCTTTCTTT
many	-	15	TRBJ1-4	TRBV6-1	CASRNPGTDDEKLFF	TGTGCCAGCAGGAATCCCGGGACGGACGACGAAAAACTGTTTTTT
many	-	13	TRBJ2-3	TRBV7-9	CASSGPPTDTQYF	TGTGCCAGCAGCGGACCCCCCACAGATACGCAGTATTTT
many	-	12	TRBJ1-2	TRBV6-6	CASSTDIHGYTF	TGTGCCAGCAGTACGGACATCCATGGCTACACCTTC
many	-	11	TRBJ1-1	TRBV28	CARAVGTEAFF	TGTGCCAGGGCTGTAGGCACTGAAGCTTTCTTT
many	-	13	TRBJ2-5	TRBV28	CASSGRGIETQYF	TGTGCCAGCAGTGGTCGGGGAATAGAGACCCAGTACTTC
many	TRBD1	13	TRBJ2-1	TRBV6-1	CASSWDRVHEQFF	TGTGCCAGTAGTTGGGACAGGGTCCACGAGCAGTTCTTC
-	-	16	TRBJ1-5	TRBV5-6	CASSLGDMGFNQPQHF	TGTGCCAGCAGCCTGGGGGACATGGGCTTCAATCAGCCCCAGCATTTT
many	-	14	TRBJ1-2	TRBV7-9	CASNLDILNYGYTF	TGTGCCAGCAACCTGGACATATTAAACTATGGCTACACCTTC
many	TRBD2	13	TRBJ2-1	TRBV6-6	CATASGSDNEQFF	TGTGCCACCGCTAGCGGGAGCGACAATGAGCAGTTCTTC
many	-	11	TRBJ1-3	TRBV11-2	CASSPSLGIYF	TGTGCCAGCAGTCCGAGCCTTGGGATATATTTT
many	TRBD1	16	TRBJ2-1	TRBV5-1	CASSLAPTGGGNEQFF	TGCGCCAGCAGCTTGGCCCCTACAGGGGGCGGGAATGAGCAGTTCTTC
many	-	15	TRBJ2-3	TRBV20-1	CSAGSLSGSTDTQYF	TGCAGTGCTGGGTCCCTCAGCGGAAGCACAGATACGCAGTATTTT
many	-	13	TRBJ1-1	TRBV14	CASSQDTREEAFF	TGTGCCAGCAGCCAAGATACCAGGGAAGAAGCTTTCTTT
many	-	14	TRBJ2-3	TRBV30	CAWSEDPGADTQYF	TGTGCCTGGAGTGAGGACCCCGGGGCAGATACGCAGTATTTT
many	-	17	TRBJ2-7	TRBV21-1	CASSKLRRHRSFYEQYF	TGTGCCAGCAGCAAACTACGAAGGCACAGAAGTTTTTACGAGCAGTACTTC
many	-	14	TRBJ2-7	TRBV28	CASSSGMGAVEQYF	TGTGCCAGCAGTTCAGGGATGGGGGCTGTCGAGCAGTACTTC